The 17 T cell receptor beta chains reported below all come from one sample, sequenced in a study of vaccination effects on CD4 cells after COVID-19. ViraFEST expansion of antigen-specific CD4+ T cells with viral peptide pools preceded sequencing. After roughly 10 days in culture, the CD4+ T cells were isolated. A PCR test confirmed that the person had SARS-CoV-2 infection between March and December 2020. These receptors lack a known antigen. TCRdb's copy holds only in-frame clones and misses some; the assay was immunoSEQ multiplex PCR. This sample yields under 35,000 clones, of which about 72% are seen a single time; around 30% belongs to the top ten. Source: CD4+ T cells from PBMCs cultured with a peptide pool, taken before COVID-19 vaccination. The source of these receptors is a human donor who had a prior SARS-CoV-2 infection.

The chain is built from TRBV9 and TRBJ2-1; TRBD2 is a possible D gene (5 bases). The CDR3 spans 13 residues. Germline-derived CDR1 and CDR2 are SGDLS and YYNGEE. V was clipped by 2 bases and J by 9 bases, with 12 bases between them. CDR3 DNA sequence: TGTGCCAGCAGCGTGGACGAAACTAGTGAGCAGTTCTTC. Translated: CASSVDETSEQFF.

This clone is classed as medium-sized. V usage is TRBV5-1 and J usage is TRBJ2-7; D not certain. Between the trimmed V and J ends, which lost 2 bases and 1 base, there was a span of 16 bases. This CDR3 comprises 16 residues. Per the germline V gene, CDR1 is SGHRS and CDR2 is YFSETQ. DNA of the CDR3: TGCGCCAGCAGCTTTATGTACAAAGGAAGTTCCTACGAGCAGTACTTC. This codes for CASSFMYKGSSYEQYF.

This chain links TRBV4-1 with TRBJ2-7, with D perhaps given as TRBD1 or TRBD2 (6 bases each). Germline V CDR1 and CDR2: MGHRA, YSYEKL. The CDR3 runs to 15 residues. The ends were cut back, 1 base at V and 4 bases at J, with 14 bases in the middle. The CDR3 DNA reads TGCGCCAGCAGCCAAGGTGGAGGGGGAGGATACGAGCAGTACTTC. Amino acids: CASSQGGGGGYEQYF.

The rearrangement links TRBV4-2 to TRBJ2-3, with 7 bases aligning to TRBD2. CDR3 size: 14 residues. The V segment lost 6 bases and the J segment 0 bases; nucleotides outside the gene matches: 3. The germline V gene encodes CDR1 LGHNA and CDR2 YNFKEQ. Here the CDR3 reads CASSPGLSTDTQYF. The DNA for the CDR3 is TGTGCCAGCAGTCCGGGACTAAGCACAGATACGCAGTATTTT.

This clone was seen just once. The chain uses TRBV18 and TRBJ2-6, with 14 positions matching TRBD2. The CDR3 is made up of 20 amino acids. V was pared by 3 bases and J by 0 bases, with 7 bases of the junction left unmatched. Germline CDR1 KGHSH, CDR2 LQKENI. This CDR3 reads CASSPNGLAGGPSGANVLTF. The DNA for the CDR3 is TGTGCCAGCTCACCGAACGGACTAGCGGGAGGCCCCTCTGGGGCCAACGTCCTGACTTTC.

The V and J genes are TRBV29-1 and TRBJ2-5; possibly TRBD2 for D (5 bases). CDR1 and CDR2 (germline): SQVTM, ANQGSEA. The CDR3 is made up of 12 amino acids. V lost 8 bases to trimming and J lost 7 bases, with 17 bases between them. In nucleotides, the CDR3 is TGCAGCCAGATTATGAGCGGCGGGACCCAGTACTTC. This gives the protein CSQIMSGGTQYF.

The chain joins TRBV18 to TRBJ2-2, with unresolved D. V was pared by 3 bases and J by 5 bases, with 10 bases between. Germline-derived CDR1 and CDR2 are KGHSH and LQKENI. The CDR3 sequence is 14 residues long. The DNA for the CDR3 is TGTGCCAGCTCACCTTCGGCAGTAACCGGGGAGCTGTTTTTT. It yields the protein CASSPSAVTGELFF.

The rearrangement links TRBV11-3 to TRBJ1-1, with D uncertain. There are 14 residues in the CDR3. V was clipped by 0 bases and J by 4 bases, with 9 bases between them. Germline lookup yields CDR1 SGHNT and CDR2 YENEEA. The CDR3 loop is CASSLEISGTEAFF. Here the CDR3 DNA reads TGTGCCAGCAGCTTAGAGATTTCGGGCACTGAAGCTTTCTTT.

CDR3 sequence (DNA): TGTGCCAGCAGCCCTAGAAACACCCGGGACAACTCCTACAATGAGCAGTTCTTC. Protein product: CASSPRNTRDNSYNEQFF. V and J are TRBV4-2 and TRBJ2-1, with D possibly being TRBD1 (6 bases). Germline V lookup: CDR1 LGHNA, CDR2 YNFKEQ. V was pared by 4 bases and J by 0 bases, with 19 bases between. The CDR3 is made up of 18 amino acids.

This rearrangement joins TRBV6-4 to TRBJ2-1; D perhaps matches TRBD2 (5 bases). V was pared by 8 bases and J by 4 bases, with 12 bases between. CDR1 MRHNA and CDR2 SNTAGT come from the germline V gene. The CDR3 is 13 amino acids. CDR3: CASAKEVYNEQFF. CDR3 sequence (DNA): TGTGCCAGCGCAAAGGAGGTTTACAATGAGCAGTTCTTC.

This clone was seen only a few times. The chain uses TRBV7-3 and TRBJ1-6, with 10 nucleotides matching TRBD1. The trim removed 0 bases at V and 10 bases at J, leaving 6 bases unmatched. The V gene's germline CDR1 is SGHTA and CDR2 FQGTGA. The CDR3 is 16 amino acids. The DNA for the CDR3 is TGTGCCAGCAGCTTAACCGGGACAGGGGCCTACTCACCCCTCCACTTT. Protein product: CASSLTGTGAYSPLHF.

Here the CDR3 DNA reads TGTGCCAGCAGCCGTCTGGGGAGCTCCTACGAGCAGTACTTC. As protein: CASSRLGSSYEQYF. The chain combines TRBV5-5 with TRBJ2-7, with TRBD2 as a possible D gene (5 bases). Trimming pared 4 bases from V and 0 bases from J, leaving 11 bases between. CDR1 and CDR2 (germline): SGHKS, YYEKEE (reference sequence). The CDR3 sequence is 14 residues long. The full variable domain, completed using reference TRBV5-5 and TRBJ2-7, is DAGVTQSPTHLIKTRGQQVTLRCSPISGHKSVSWYQQVLGQGPQFIFQYYEKEERGRGNFPDRFSARQFPNYSSELNVNALLLGDSALYLCASSRLGSSYEQYFGPGTRLTVT.

The chain employs TRBV6-5 and TRBJ2-1; a possible D gene is TRBD2 (7 bases). V was shortened by 5 bases and J by 10 bases, with 21 bases between the two germline ends. CDR1 and CDR2 (germline): MNHEY, SVGAGI. This CDR3 spans 15 amino acids. The DNA of the CDR3 is TGTGCCAGCAGTCATCTAGGAAGGGGGGGTGCCGAGCAGTTCTTC. Its protein product is CASSHLGRGGAEQFF.

This clone was found once. One end of the junction is discordant with germline, which a read error may explain. The rearrangement joins TRBV7-7 to TRBJ2-1; 9 nucleotides agree with TRBD2. This CDR3 contains 16 residues. CDR1 and CDR2 (germline): SSHAT, FNYEAQ (reference sequence). CDR3 protein: CASSLMGGRAGDEQFF. As DNA, the CDR3 is TGTGCTAGCAGCTTAATGGGCGGGAGGGCCGGGGATGAGCAGTTCTTC. The complete variable domain, with remaining parts taken from reference TRBV7-7 and TRBJ2-1, reads GAGVSQSPRYKVTKRGQDVTLRCDPISSHATLYWYQQALGQGPEFLTYFNYEAQPDKSGLPSDRFSAERPEGSISTLTIQRTEQRDSAMYRCASSLMGGRAGDEQFFGPGTRLTVL.

For the CDR3, the DNA is TGTGCCAGCAGTGACGTAGGGGACAATCAGCCCCAGCATTTT. It specifies CASSDVGDNQPQHF. The gene calls are TRBV2 and TRBJ1-5, with D possibly TRBD1 on 5 matching bases. Trimming took off 3 bases at V and 3 bases at J, with 9 bases between the two ends. The length of the CDR3 is 14 residues. CDR1 is SNHLY, CDR2 FYNNEI, per germline.

This clone was counted between two and nine times. This chain uses TRBV7-8 with TRBJ2-7; 8 bases fit TRBD1. This CDR3 contains 17 residues. V lost 5 bases, J lost 9 bases, and 21 bases stayed unmatched. Germline CDR1 is SGHVS and CDR2 is FQNEAQ. CDR3 sequence: CASSRDRMILASSGQYF. The CDR3 DNA reads as TGTGCCAGCAGCCGGGACAGGATGATTTTAGCGTCCTCTGGGCAGTACTTC.

The genes are TRBV6-5 and TRBJ2-4; TRBD1 agrees at 7 bases. The CDR3 loop spans 14 amino acids. Germline CDR1 MNHEY, CDR2 SVGAGI. The V segment lost 6 bases and the J segment 7 bases; nucleotides outside the gene matches: 9. The CDR3: CASSLRDRGNIQYF. The DNA for the CDR3 is TGTGCCAGCAGCCTCCGGGACAGAGGTAACATTCAGTACTTC.